This is a list of T cell receptor beta chains from one sample in a study of T cells in Graves' hyperthyroidism and ophthalmopathy. Using its own MiXCR run on the multiplex PCR reads, TCRdb lists one record per CDR3 protein. The data contain some 400,000 distinct CDR3 sequences, roughly 13% of them singletons. Sequencing was carried out using blood. These TCRs come from a man younger than 45 with Graves' hyperthyroidism that later progressed to Graves' ophthalmopathy. CDR3s include the opening cysteine and the closing phenylalanine or tryptophan. The D gene is left open where the match is weak. Clone sizes are given selectively: once, few, many, or a class where the clone is expanded.

TRBJ2-7 | few | TRBD1 | TRBV30 | CAWSIAGGPYEQYF | TGTGCCTGGAGTATAGCAGGGGGCCCCTACGAGCAGTACTTC
TRBJ2-7 | few | TRBD1 | TRBV4-1 | CASSHPGTGGLYEQYF | TGCGCCAGCAGCCATCCCGGGACAGGGGGACTCTACGAGCAGTACTTC
TRBJ1-1 | many | TRBD1 | TRBV6-1 | CASTLGDRGDTEAFF | TGTGCCAGCACCCTAGGGGACAGGGGCGACACTGAAGCTTTCTTT
TRBJ2-7 | . | TRBD1 | TRBV10-3 | CAISRDSGLYEQYF | TGTGCCATCAGCCGGGACAGCGGCCTCTACGAGCAGTACTTC
TRBJ1-1 | . | . | TRBV19 | CASSINPNTEAFF | TGTGCCAGTAGTATCAACCCGAACACTGAAGCTTTCTTT
TRBJ2-3 | many | TRBD1 | TRBV28 | CASSQQGGYTQYF | TGTGCCAGCAGTCAACAGGGGGGATATACGCAGTATTTT
TRBJ2-1 | few | TRBD2 | TRBV28 | CASSYGTSGYNEQFF | TGTGCCAGCAGTTACGGGACTAGCGGTTACAATGAGCAGTTCTTC
TRBJ1-1 | . | TRBD1 | TRBV7-3 | CASSHHGPIRGPNTEAFF | TGTGCCAGCAGCCACCATGGGCCTATCAGGGGGCCGAACACTGAAGCTTTCTTT
TRBJ1-2 | . | TRBD1 | TRBV7-9 | CASSLLFGTGEFEYGYTF | TGTGCCAGCAGCTTACTTTTTGGGACAGGAGAATTTGAGTATGGCTACACCTTC
TRBJ1-1 | many | TRBD1 | TRBV7-6 | CASSLAGTGGTEAFF | TGTGCCAGCAGCTTGGCCGGGACAGGGGGCACTGAAGCTTTCTTT
TRBJ2-5 | . | . | TRBV7-9 | CASGQMETQYF | TGTGCCAGCGGCCAGATGGAGACCCAGTACTTC
TRBJ2-7 | many | . | TRBV6-1 | CASSEDRAREQYF | TGTGCCAGCAGTGAAGACAGGGCAAGGGAGCAGTACTTC
TRBJ1-1 | many | . | TRBV3-1 | CASSQVGVLNTEAFF | TGTGCCAGCAGCCAAGTCGGGGTATTGAACACTGAAGCTTTCTTT
TRBJ2-1 | . | . | TRBV5-5 | CASSLPQYNEQFF | TGTGCCAGCAGCTTGCCTCAATACAATGAGCAGTTCTTC